The 3 T cell receptor beta chains given below trace back to one sample, sequenced in a study of T cells in narcolepsy. Some clones are missing from TCRdb's copy, which holds only in-frame ones; the method was immunoSEQ multiplex PCR. The data show tens of thousands of clones, 75% to 90% seen once. Sequenced sample: memory (CD45RA-) CD4+ T cells from blood. The receptors here all came from a human donor in good health.

This clone has only one observation. CDR3 in amino acids: CASMKWEAFF. Here the CDR3 DNA reads TGTGCCAGCATGAAGTGGGAAGCTTTCTTT. The chain couples TRBV2 to TRBJ1-1, with D uncertain. V was cut by 7 bases and J by 8 bases, with 8 bases left in between. The CDR3 spans 10 residues. Germline CDR1 and CDR2: SNHLY and FYNNEI.

The V gene is TRBV7-2, the J gene TRBJ1-6; D is ambiguous. CDR1 is SGHTA, CDR2 FQGNSA, per germline. V was trimmed by 5 bases and J by 5 bases, leaving 13 bases between them. There are 15 residues in the CDR3. CDR3 protein: CASSPQPTNNSPLHF. CDR3 bases: TGTGCCAGCAGCCCGCAACCAACTAATAATTCACCCCTCCACTTT.

This chain links TRBV6-5 with TRBJ2-5, with no clear D. The CDR3 runs to 13 residues. V shed 8 bases and J shed 1 base, with 11 bases lying between them. From germline, CDR1 is MNHEY and CDR2 SVGAGI. CDR3 nucleotide sequence: TGTGCCAGCGGCGCAGGCGGCCAAGAGACCCAGTACTTC. This codes for CASGAGGQETQYF.